This T cell receptor beta chain was recovered during a study of PD-1 blockade in classical Hodgkin lymphoma. Regarding the study as a whole: Partial responders and progressors had significantly lower baseline TCR diversity.

Patients all relapsed after autologous stem cell transplantation, and there was variation in brentuximab vedotin exposure. To note about this clone: Its antigen is not known.

Generated by immunoSEQ multiplex PCR, the TCRdb table keeps only in-frame clones and is missing some. This table has 15,000 to 20,000 clones, roughly 77% appearing once. CDR1 and CDR2 (germline): MNHNS, SASEGT. CDR3 length: 14 amino acids. V shed 5 bases and J 5 bases; nucleotides not matched to a gene: 8. The sample here was peripheral blood mononuclear cells (PBMCs), taken before the second cycle of nivolumab. The rearrangement links TRBV6-1 to TRBJ2-5; TRBD1 aligns across 7 bases. The clonotype originates from a human donor with classical Hodgkin lymphoma. For the CDR3, the DNA is TGTGCCAGCAGTCGGGCAGGGGGTTGGGAGACCCAGTACTTC. This sequence encodes CASSRAGGWETQYF.